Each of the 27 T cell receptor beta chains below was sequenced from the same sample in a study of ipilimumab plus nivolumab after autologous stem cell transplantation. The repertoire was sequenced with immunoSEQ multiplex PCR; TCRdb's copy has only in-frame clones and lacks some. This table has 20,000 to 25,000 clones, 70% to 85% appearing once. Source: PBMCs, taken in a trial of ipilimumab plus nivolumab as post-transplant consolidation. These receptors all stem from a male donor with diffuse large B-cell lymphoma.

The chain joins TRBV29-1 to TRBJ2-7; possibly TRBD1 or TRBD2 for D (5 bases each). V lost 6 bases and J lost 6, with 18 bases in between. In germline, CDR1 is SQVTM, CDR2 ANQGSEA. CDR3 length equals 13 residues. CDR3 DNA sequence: TGCAGCGTCGGAAGGGTAGGGGACGGCGAGCAGTACTTC. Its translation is CSVGRVGDGEQYF.

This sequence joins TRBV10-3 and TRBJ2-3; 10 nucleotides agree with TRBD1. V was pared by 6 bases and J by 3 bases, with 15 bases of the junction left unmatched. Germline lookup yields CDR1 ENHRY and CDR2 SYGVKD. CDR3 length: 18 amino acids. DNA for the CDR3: TGTGCCATCAGCTCCCCCCGGGACAGGGGAGTTGTAACAGATACGCAGTATTTT. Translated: CAISSPRDRGVVTDTQYF.

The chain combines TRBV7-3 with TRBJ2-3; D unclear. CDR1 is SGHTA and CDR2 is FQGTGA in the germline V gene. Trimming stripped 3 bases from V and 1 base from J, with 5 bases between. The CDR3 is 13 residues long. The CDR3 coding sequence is TGTGCCAGCAGCTTTCTGGGCACAGATACGCAGTATTTT. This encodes CASSFLGTDTQYF. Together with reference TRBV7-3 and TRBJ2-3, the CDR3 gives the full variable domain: GAGVSQTPSNKVTEKGKYVELRCDPISGHTALYWYRQSLGQGPEFLIYFQGTGAADDSGLPNDRFFAVRPEGSVSTLKIQRTERGDSAVYLCASSFLGTDTQYFGPGTRLTVL.

CDR3 protein: CATSSTYLIEGGTDTQYF. The DNA of the CDR3 is TGTGCCACCAGCAGTACCTACTTGATAGAAGGCGGCACAGATACGCAGTATTTT. The rearrangement links TRBV15 to TRBJ2-3, with D hard to call. The CDR3 runs to 18 residues. Germline values: CDR1 LNHNV, CDR2 YYDKDF (reference sequence). Trimming took 3 bases from V and 1 from J, leaving 20 bases between them.

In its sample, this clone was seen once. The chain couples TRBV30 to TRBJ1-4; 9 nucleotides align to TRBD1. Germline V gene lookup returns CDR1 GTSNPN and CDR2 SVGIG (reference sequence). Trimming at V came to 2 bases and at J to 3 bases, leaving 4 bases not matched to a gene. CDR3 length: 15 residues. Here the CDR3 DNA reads TGTGCCTGGAGTCCCGACAGGGGGGCTAATGAAAAACTGTTTTTT. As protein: CAWSPDRGANEKLFF.

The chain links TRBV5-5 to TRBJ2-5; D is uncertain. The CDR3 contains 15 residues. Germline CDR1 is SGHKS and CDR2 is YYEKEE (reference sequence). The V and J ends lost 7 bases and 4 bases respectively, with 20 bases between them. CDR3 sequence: CASRTAYSMGETQYF. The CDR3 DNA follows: TGTGCCAGCCGAACGGCCTACTCAATGGGAGAGACCCAGTACTTC. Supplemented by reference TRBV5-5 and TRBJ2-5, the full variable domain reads DAGVTQSPTHLIKTRGQQVTLRCSPISGHKSVSWYQQVLGQGPQFIFQYYEKEERGRGNFPDRFSARQFPNYSSELNVNALLLGDSALYLCASRTAYSMGETQYFGPGTRLLVL.

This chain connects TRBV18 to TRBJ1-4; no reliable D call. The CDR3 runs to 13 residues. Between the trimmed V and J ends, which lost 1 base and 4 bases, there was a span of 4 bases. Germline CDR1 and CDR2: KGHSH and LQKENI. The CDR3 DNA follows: TGTGCCAGCTCACCACAGGATAATGAAAAACTGTTTTTT. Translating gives CASSPQDNEKLFF.

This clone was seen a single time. CDR3 region: CASSLDRSTDTQYF. The CDR3 region has the DNA TGCGCCAGCAGCTTAGACAGAAGCACAGATACGCAGTATTTT. This sequence joins TRBV5-1 and TRBJ2-3, with D perhaps TRBD1 (5 bases). V was pared by 2 bases and J by 0 bases, with 7 bases between. Germline values: CDR1 SGHRS, CDR2 YFSETQ. The CDR3 totals 14 residues.

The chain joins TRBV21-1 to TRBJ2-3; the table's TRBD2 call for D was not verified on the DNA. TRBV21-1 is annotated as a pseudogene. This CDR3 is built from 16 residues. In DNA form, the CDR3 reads TGTGCCAGCAGCAAAGGAGGGACTAGCGCCACAGATACGCAGTATTTT. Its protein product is CASSKGGTSATDTQYF.

CDR3 bases: TGTGCCTGGAGCCCCGACAGGGTTTTGGAAGAGCAGTACTTC. Encoded protein: CAWSPDRVLEEQYF. V is TRBV30 and J is TRBJ2-5; 7 bases are a match to TRBD1. The CDR3 has 14 residues. The trim removed 3 bases at V and 11 bases at J, leaving 15 bases unmatched. Germline V gene lookup returns CDR1 GTSNPN and CDR2 SVGIG (reference sequence).

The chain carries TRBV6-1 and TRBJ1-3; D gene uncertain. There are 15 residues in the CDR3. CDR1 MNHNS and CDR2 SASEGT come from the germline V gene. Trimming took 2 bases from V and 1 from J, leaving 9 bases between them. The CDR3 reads CASSEQRRSGNTIYF. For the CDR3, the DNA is TGTGCCAGCAGTGAACAACGGCGGTCTGGAAACACCATATATTTT.

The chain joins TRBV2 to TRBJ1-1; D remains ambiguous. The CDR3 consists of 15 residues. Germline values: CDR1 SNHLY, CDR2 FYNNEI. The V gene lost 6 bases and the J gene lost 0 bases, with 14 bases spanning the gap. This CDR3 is CASREYAEVNTEAFF. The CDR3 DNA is TGTGCCAGCAGAGAATACGCGGAGGTGAACACTGAAGCTTTCTTT.

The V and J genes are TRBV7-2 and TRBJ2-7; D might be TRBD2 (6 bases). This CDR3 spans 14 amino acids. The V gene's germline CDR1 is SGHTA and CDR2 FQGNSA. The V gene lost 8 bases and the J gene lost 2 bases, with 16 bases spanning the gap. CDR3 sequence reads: CASATGESAYEQYF. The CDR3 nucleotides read TGTGCCAGCGCTACGGGAGAATCAGCCTACGAGCAGTACTTC.

CDR3 in DNA: TGTGCCAGCAGTTTTGTCCCGGGTTTAAACACCGGGGAGCTGTTTTTT. It translates to CASSFVPGLNTGELFF. The chain carries TRBV28 and TRBJ2-2; no firm D call. Trimming took off 3 bases at V and 2 bases at J, with 13 bases between the two ends. This CDR3 has 16 residues. CDR1 MDHEN and CDR2 SYDVKM come from the germline V gene.

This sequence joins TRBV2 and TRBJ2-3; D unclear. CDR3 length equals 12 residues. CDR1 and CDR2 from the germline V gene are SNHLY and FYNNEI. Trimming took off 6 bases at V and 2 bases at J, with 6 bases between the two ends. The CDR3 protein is CASSLYTDTQYF. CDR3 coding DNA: TGTGCCAGCAGCCTATACACAGATACGCAGTATTTT.

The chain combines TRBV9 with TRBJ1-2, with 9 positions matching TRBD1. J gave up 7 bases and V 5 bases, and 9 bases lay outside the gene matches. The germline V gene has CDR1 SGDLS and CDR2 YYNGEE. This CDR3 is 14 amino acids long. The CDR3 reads CASSNTGGAGGYTF. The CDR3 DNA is TGTGCCAGCAGTAATACAGGGGGCGCGGGTGGCTACACCTTC. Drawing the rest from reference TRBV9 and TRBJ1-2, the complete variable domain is DSGVTQTPKHLITATGQRVTLRCSPRSGDLSVYWYQQSLDQGLQFLIQYYNGEERAKGNILERFSAQQFPDLHSELNLSSLELGDSALYFCASSNTGGAGGYTFGSGTRLTVV.

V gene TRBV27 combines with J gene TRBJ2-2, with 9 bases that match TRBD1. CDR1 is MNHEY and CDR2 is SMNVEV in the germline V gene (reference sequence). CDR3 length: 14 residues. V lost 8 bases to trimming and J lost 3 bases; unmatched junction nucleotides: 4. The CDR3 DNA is TGTGCCAGCGGAACAGGGGGCTACACCGGGGAGCTGTTTTTT. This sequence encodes CASGTGGYTGELFF.

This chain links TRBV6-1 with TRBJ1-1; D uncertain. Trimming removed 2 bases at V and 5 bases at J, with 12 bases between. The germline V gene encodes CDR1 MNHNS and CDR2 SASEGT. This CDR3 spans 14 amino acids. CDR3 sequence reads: CASSERGLRTEAFF. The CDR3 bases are TGTGCCAGCAGTGAACGAGGTTTGAGGACTGAAGCTTTCTTT.

CDR3 region: CSVAGQTGNTIYF. The CDR3 DNA sequence: TGCAGCGTTGCGGGGCAGACTGGAAACACCATATATTTT. V is TRBV29-1 and J is TRBJ1-3; tentative D call: TRBD1 (5 bases). Trimming cost V 4 bases and J 2 bases, with 9 bases left between them. The V gene's germline CDR1 is SQVTM and CDR2 ANQGSEA. The CDR3 totals 13 residues.

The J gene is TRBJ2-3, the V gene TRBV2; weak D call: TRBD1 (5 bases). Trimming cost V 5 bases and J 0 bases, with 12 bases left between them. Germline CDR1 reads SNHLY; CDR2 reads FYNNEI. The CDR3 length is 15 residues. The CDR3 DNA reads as TGTGCCAGCAGTCTGCGACAGAGAAGCACAGATACGCAGTATTTT. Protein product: CASSLRQRSTDTQYF. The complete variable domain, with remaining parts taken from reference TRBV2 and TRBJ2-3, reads EPEVTQTPSHQVTQMGQEVILRCVPISNHLYFYWYRQILGQKVEFLVSFYNNEISEKSEIFDDQFSVERPDGSNFTLKIRSTKLEDSAMYFCASSLRQRSTDTQYFGPGTRLTVL.

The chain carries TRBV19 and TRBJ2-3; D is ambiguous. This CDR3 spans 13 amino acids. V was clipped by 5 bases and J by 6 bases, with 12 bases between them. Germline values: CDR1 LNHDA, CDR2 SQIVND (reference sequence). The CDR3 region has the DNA TGTGCCAGTAGTCCCGTCCCTATTGATACGCAGTATTTT. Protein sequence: CASSPVPIDTQYF.

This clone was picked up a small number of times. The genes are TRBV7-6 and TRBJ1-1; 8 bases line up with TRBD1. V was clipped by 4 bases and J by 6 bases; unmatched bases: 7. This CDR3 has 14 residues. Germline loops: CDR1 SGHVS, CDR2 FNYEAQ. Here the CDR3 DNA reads TGTGCCAGCAGCTCTCAGGGGGCGCGGGCTGAAGCTTTCTTT. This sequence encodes CASSSQGARAEAFF.

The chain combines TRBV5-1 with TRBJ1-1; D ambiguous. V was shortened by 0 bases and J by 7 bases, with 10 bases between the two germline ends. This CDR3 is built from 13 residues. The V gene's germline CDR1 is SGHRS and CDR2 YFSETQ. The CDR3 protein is CASSLAPRDEAFF. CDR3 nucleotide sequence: TGCGCCAGCAGCTTGGCCCCGCGGGATGAAGCTTTCTTT. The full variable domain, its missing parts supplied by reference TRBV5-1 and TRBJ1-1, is KAGVTQTPRYLIKTRGQQVTLSCSPISGHRSVSWYQQTPGQGLQFLFEYFSETQRNKGNFPGRFSGRQFSNSRSEMNVSTLELGDSALYLCASSLAPRDEAFFGQGTRLTVV.

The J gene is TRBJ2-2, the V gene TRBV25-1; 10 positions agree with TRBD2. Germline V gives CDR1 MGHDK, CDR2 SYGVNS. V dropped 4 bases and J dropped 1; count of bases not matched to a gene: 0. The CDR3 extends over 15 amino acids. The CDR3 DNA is TGTGCCAGCAGTGCTAGCGGGGGGAACACCGGGGAGCTGTTTTTT. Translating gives CASSASGGNTGELFF.

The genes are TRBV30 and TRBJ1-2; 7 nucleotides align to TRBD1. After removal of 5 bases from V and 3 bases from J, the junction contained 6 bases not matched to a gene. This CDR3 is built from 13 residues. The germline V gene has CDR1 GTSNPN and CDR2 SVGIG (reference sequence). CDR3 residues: CAWFPGGYYGYTF. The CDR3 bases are TGTGCCTGGTTTCCAGGGGGATACTATGGCTACACCTTC.

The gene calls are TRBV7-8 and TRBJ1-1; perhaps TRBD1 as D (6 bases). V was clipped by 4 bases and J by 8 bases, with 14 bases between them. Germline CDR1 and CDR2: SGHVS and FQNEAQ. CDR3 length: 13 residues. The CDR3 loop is CASSSQGVTEAFF. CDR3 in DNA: TGTGCCAGCAGCTCACAGGGAGTGACAGAAGCTTTCTTT.

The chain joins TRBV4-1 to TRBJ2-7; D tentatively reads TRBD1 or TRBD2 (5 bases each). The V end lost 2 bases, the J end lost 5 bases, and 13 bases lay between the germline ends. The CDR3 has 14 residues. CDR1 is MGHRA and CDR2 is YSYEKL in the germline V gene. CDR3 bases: TGCGCCAGCAGCCAAATAAAGGGACCCCACGAGCAGTACTTC. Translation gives CASSQIKGPHEQYF.